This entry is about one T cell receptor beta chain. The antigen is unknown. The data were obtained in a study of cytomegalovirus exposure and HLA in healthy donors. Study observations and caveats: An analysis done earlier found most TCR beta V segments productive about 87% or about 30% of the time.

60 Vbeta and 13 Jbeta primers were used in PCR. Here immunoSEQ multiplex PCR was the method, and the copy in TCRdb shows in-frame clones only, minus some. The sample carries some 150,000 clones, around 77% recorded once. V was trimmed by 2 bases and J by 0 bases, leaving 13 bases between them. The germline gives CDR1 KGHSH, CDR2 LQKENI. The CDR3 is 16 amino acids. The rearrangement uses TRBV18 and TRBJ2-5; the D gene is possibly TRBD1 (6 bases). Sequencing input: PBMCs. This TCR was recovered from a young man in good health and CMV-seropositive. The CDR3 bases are TGTGCCAGCTCACCATTGGACAGCCCGTACCAAGAGACCCAGTACTTC. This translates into CASSPLDSPYQETQYF.